Presented here are 27 T cell receptor beta chains from one specimen sequenced in a study of blood T cell repertoires in COVID-19. Some clones are missing from TCRdb's copy, which holds only in-frame ones; the method was immunoSEQ multiplex PCR. The repertoire holds some 180,000 clones, more than 75% seen once, with around 5% in the top ten. Material for sequencing was peripheral blood. The receptors come from a man between 18 and 35 years old with COVID-19, enrolled during active disease.

The V and J genes are TRBV9 and TRBJ1-5; no reliable D call. CDR1 is SGDLS, CDR2 YYNGEE, per germline. V was clipped by 0 bases and J by 4 bases, with 11 bases between them. The length of the CDR3 is 15 residues. CDR3 protein: CASSVGGGRNQPQHF. The CDR3 DNA is TGTGCCAGCAGCGTAGGTGGAGGACGAAATCAGCCCCAGCATTTT.

This chain joins TRBV13 and TRBJ1-1; 8 bases fit TRBD1. The CDR3 loop spans 12 amino acids. Trimming at V came to 3 bases and at J to 8 bases, leaving 2 bases not matched to a gene. Germline V gene data show CDR1 as PRHDT and CDR2 as FYEKMQ (reference sequence). The CDR3 coding sequence is TGTGCCAGCAGCTTTGGGGACAGGGAAGCTTTCTTT. Encoded protein: CASSFGDREAFF.

V gene TRBV21-1 combines with J gene TRBJ2-7; TRBD2 reflects the table's D call only, with no check against the DNA. TRBV21-1 is shown as a pseudogene. The CDR3 runs 17 residues. CDR3: CASSSPGSRDSPHEQYF. CDR3 coding DNA: TGTGCCAGCAGCTCGCCTGGGTCCCGGGACTCTCCTCACGAGCAGTACTTC.

The chain recombines TRBV5-6 with TRBJ1-1, with D possibly matching TRBD1 (5 bases). Looked up from germline, CDR1 is SGHDT and CDR2 is YYEEEE. The V gene lost 0 bases and the J gene lost 4 bases, with 7 bases spanning the gap. This CDR3 region has 13 residues. The CDR3 nucleotides read TGTGCCAGCAGCTTGGGCGGGGGCACTGAAGCTTTCTTT. It codes for CASSLGGGTEAFF.

The chain carries TRBV12-3 or TRBV12-4 and TRBJ1-2; D is ambiguous. The CDR3 runs 11 residues. V was trimmed by 5 bases and J by 7 bases, leaving 8 bases between them. This CDR3 is CASSPAGGYTF. CDR3 in DNA: TGTGCCAGCAGTCCGGCGGGTGGCTACACCTTC.

The J gene is TRBJ2-7, the V gene TRBV27; TRBD1 is a possible D gene (7 bases). Germline CDR1 MNHEY, CDR2 SMNVEV (reference sequence). The CDR3 is 12 amino acids. V was cut by 6 bases and J by 7 bases, with 13 bases left in between. In nucleotides, the CDR3 is TGTGCCAGCAGCCCGACAGGGAGGGAGCAGTACTTC. This gives the protein CASSPTGREQYF.

V and J are TRBV28 and TRBJ2-1; 9 bases match TRBD1. Germline CDR1 reads MDHEN; CDR2 reads SYDVKM. The CDR3 consists of 15 residues. J gave up 15 bases and V 4 bases, and 16 bases lay outside the gene matches. DNA for the CDR3: TGTGCCAGCAGTTCCACGGGACAGGGCTTTGAGATAGCGTTCTTC. This translates into CASSSTGQGFEIAFF.

This chain links TRBV30 with TRBJ1-5, with 9 bases that match TRBD1. Unmatched junction bases numbered 2, after V lost 1 base and J lost 4 bases. Germline V gene lookup returns CDR1 GTSNPN and CDR2 SVGIG (reference sequence). The CDR3 contains 14 residues. This CDR3 reads CAWSAGQGNQPQHF. The CDR3 coding sequence is TGTGCCTGGAGTGCCGGACAGGGGAATCAGCCCCAGCATTTT.

A few counts support this clone. The CDR3 spells CASSLVMRNEQFF. The CDR3 DNA reads TGTGCCAGCAGCTTAGTGATGCGAAATGAGCAGTTCTTC. The chain combines TRBV7-9 with TRBJ2-1, with no clear D. CDR3 length: 13 residues. The V end was cut by 1 base, the J end by 7 bases, with 8 bases between. Germline values: CDR1 SEHNR, CDR2 FQNEAQ (reference sequence).

This chain uses TRBV11-2 with TRBJ2-5, with 8 bases matching TRBD1. Germline CDR1 SGHAT, CDR2 FQNNGV. This CDR3 comprises 16 residues. The trim removed 0 bases at V and 3 bases at J, leaving 6 bases unmatched. The DNA of the CDR3 is TGTGCCAGCAGCTTAGAGGCCCGGGACAGGAAAGAGACCCAGTACTTC. The encoded protein is CASSLEARDRKETQYF.

This clone was observed a single time. This chain joins TRBV7-4 and TRBJ1-5; D gene uncertain. The CDR3 runs 16 residues. Germline V gives CDR1 SGHVT, CDR2 SQSDAQ. Trimming took 4 bases from V and 6 from J, leaving 19 bases between them. The CDR3 DNA is TGTGCCAGCAGCTCTGGCGGGGATAGGTTGGGTCAGCCCCAGCATTTT. It is translated as CASSSGGDRLGQPQHF.

The V call is TRBV18, the J call TRBJ2-1; 11 bases are shared with TRBD2. The germline gives CDR1 KGHSH, CDR2 LQKENI. CDR3 size: 15 residues. V lost 1 base, J lost 7 bases, and 3 bases stayed unmatched. The CDR3 coding sequence is TGTGCCAGCTCACCACTAGCGGGAGGGCTGAATGAGCAGTTCTTC. This gives the protein CASSPLAGGLNEQFF.

The chain is built from TRBV30 and TRBJ2-2; no firm D call. Germline V CDR1 and CDR2: GTSNPN, SVGIG (reference sequence). V was trimmed by 3 bases and J by 6 bases, leaving 11 bases between them. This CDR3 spans 13 amino acids. CDR3 in amino acids: CAWSQLVPGELFF. In nucleotides, the CDR3 is TGTGCCTGGAGCCAGCTAGTCCCCGGGGAGCTGTTTTTT.

This clone was recorded once. The CDR3 region is CASSLKLNTGELFF. The CDR3 coding sequence is TGTGCCAGCAGCTTAAAACTTAACACCGGGGAGCTGTTTTTT. The V call is TRBV7-9, the J call TRBJ2-2; no firm D call. Germline CDR1 reads SEHNR; CDR2 reads FQNEAQ (reference sequence). V was shortened by 2 bases and J by 2 bases, with 6 bases between the two germline ends. CDR3 length: 14 residues.

This chain links TRBV9 with TRBJ1-2; TRBD1 might be the D (5 bases). The germline gives CDR1 SGDLS, CDR2 YYNGEE. This CDR3 is built from 15 residues. The ends were cut back, 1 base at V and 4 bases at J, with 14 bases in the middle. CDR3 sequence: CASSVPLEGSYGYTF. For the CDR3, the DNA is TGTGCCAGCAGCGTACCTCTGGAGGGGTCCTATGGCTACACCTTC.

V and J are TRBV9 and TRBJ2-3; 9 bases line up with TRBD2. V trimming: 1 base; J trimming: 5 bases; junction bases outside the gene matches: 14. Germline V lookup: CDR1 SGDLS, CDR2 YYNGEE. CDR3 length: 18 residues. The CDR3 loop reads CASSVTPMIAGDQDTQYF. Here the CDR3 DNA reads TGTGCCAGCAGCGTAACCCCAATGATAGCGGGAGATCAAGATACGCAGTATTTT.

This chain links TRBV28 with TRBJ2-7; 11 positions agree with TRBD1. The length of the CDR3 is 15 residues. Germline lookup yields CDR1 MDHEN and CDR2 SYDVKM. The J segment lost 6 bases and the V segment lost 2 bases, leaving 6 bases of the junction unmatched. The CDR3 DNA reads as TGTGCCAGCAGTTTAAGTGGGGGGACAGGGGGCGAGCAGTACTTC. This codes for CASSLSGGTGGEQYF.

This sequence joins TRBV30 and TRBJ2-6; 8 nucleotides agree with TRBD2. This CDR3 spans 15 amino acids. The V and J ends lost 3 bases and 2 bases, in that order; junction bases with no gene match: 3. The germline V gene has CDR1 GTSNPN and CDR2 SVGIG (reference sequence). This CDR3 is CAWRVSGTGANVLTF. In DNA, the CDR3 is TGTGCCTGGAGGGTTAGCGGGACTGGGGCCAACGTCCTGACTTTC. Full variable domain (remainder filled in from reference TRBV30 and TRBJ2-6): SQTIHQWPATLVQPVGSPLSLECTVEGTSNPNLYWYRQAAGRGLQLLFYSVGIGQISSEVPQNLSASRPQDRQFILSSKKLLLSDSGFYLCAWRVSGTGANVLTFGAGSRLTVL.

The chain employs TRBV9 and TRBJ2-2; no reliable D call. V lost 0 bases, J lost 6 bases, and 9 bases lay in between. In germline, CDR1 is SGDLS, CDR2 YYNGEE. This CDR3 has 14 amino acids. The CDR3 reads CASSVAIRAGELFF. In nucleotides, the CDR3 is TGTGCCAGCAGCGTAGCCATTAGAGCCGGGGAGCTGTTTTTT.

This chain's CDR3 is CATSVWGNNEQFF. CDR3 nucleotides: TGTGCCACCAGTGTGTGGGGCAACAATGAGCAGTTCTTC. V gene TRBV24-1 combines with J gene TRBJ2-1, with D possibly matching TRBD1 (5 bases). Germline CDR1 reads KGHDR; CDR2 reads SFDVKD. CDR3 length equals 13 residues. V gave up 5 bases and J gave up 5 bases, with 9 bases separating them.

CDR3 nucleotide sequence: TGTGCCACCAGCAGGCTGACTAGCGGGAGCTCCTACAATGAGCAGTTCTTC. Encoded protein: CATSRLTSGSSYNEQFF. The gene calls are TRBV15 and TRBJ2-1, with 12 bases that match TRBD2. V dropped 3 bases and J dropped 0; count of bases not matched to a gene: 3. CDR3 length: 17 residues. CDR1 LNHNV and CDR2 YYDKDF come from the germline V gene (reference sequence).

The chain recombines TRBV19 with TRBJ1-5; D is perhaps TRBD1 (5 bases). Per germline, CDR1 LNHDA and CDR2 SQIVND (reference sequence). The CDR3 has 14 amino acids. V was trimmed by 1 base and J by 4 bases, leaving 8 bases between them. The CDR3 reads CASSIVQGNQPQHF. Here the CDR3 DNA reads TGTGCCAGTAGTATAGTCCAGGGTAATCAGCCCCAGCATTTT.

The chain couples TRBV11-3 to TRBJ2-1; tentative D call: TRBD2 (7 bases). Germline lookup yields CDR1 SGHNT and CDR2 YENEEA. With 1 base removed from V and 6 bases from J, the gap between germline ends came to 13 bases. CDR3 length: 15 amino acids. CDR3 loop: CASSLGGGGRNEQFF. In DNA, the CDR3 is TGTGCCAGCAGCTTAGGAGGGGGAGGGCGCAATGAGCAGTTCTTC. The whole variable domain, filled in from reference TRBV11-3 and TRBJ2-1, reads EAGVVQSPRYKIIEKKQPVAFWCNPISGHNTLYWYLQNLGQGPELLIRYENEEAVDDSQLPKDRFSAERLKGVDSTLKIQPAELGDSAVYLCASSLGGGGRNEQFFGPGTRLTVL.

The chain combines TRBV29-1 with TRBJ2-7; D might be TRBD2 (6 bases). Looked up from germline, CDR1 is SQVTM and CDR2 is ANQGSEA. The CDR3 contains 12 residues. V lost 4 bases to trimming and J lost 6 bases, with 13 bases between them. Here the CDR3 reads CSVASSVPEQYF. CDR3 nucleotides: TGCAGCGTTGCTTCTAGCGTCCCCGAGCAGTACTTC.

The chain recombines TRBV6-6 with TRBJ2-7, with 7 bases aligning to TRBD1. The CDR3 sequence is 14 residues long. Trimming took 1 base from V and 2 from J; bases not matched to a gene: 2. Germline lookup yields CDR1 MNHNY and CDR2 SVGAGI (reference sequence). This CDR3 is CASSYFDRAYEQYF. The CDR3 nucleotides read TGTGCCAGCAGTTACTTCGACAGGGCCTACGAGCAGTACTTC.

The rearrangement joins TRBV6-5 to TRBJ2-1; D remains unclear. The V gene's germline CDR1 is MNHEY and CDR2 SVGAGI. This CDR3 region has 11 residues. V was trimmed by 1 base and J by 9 bases, leaving 4 bases between them. CDR3 sequence reads: CASSYFREQFF. Here the CDR3 DNA reads TGTGCCAGCAGTTACTTTCGTGAGCAGTTCTTC.

This clone was detected once. The chain links TRBV7-2 to TRBJ2-7, with 8 bases that match TRBD2. V was clipped by 1 base and J by 5 bases; unmatched bases: 1. Germline V gives CDR1 SGHTA, CDR2 FQGNSA. CDR3 length: 13 residues. In DNA form, the CDR3 reads TGTGCCAGCAGCTTAGTAGCGGGAAACGAGCAGTACTTC. Translating gives CASSLVAGNEQYF. The whole variable domain, filled in from reference TRBV7-2 and TRBJ2-7, reads GAGVSQSPSNKVTEKGKDVELRCDPISGHTALYWYRQSLGQGLEFLIYFQGNSAPDKSGLPSDRFSAERTGGSVSTLTIQRTQQEDSAVYLCASSLVAGNEQYFGPGTRLTVT.